Listed below are T cell receptor beta chains from one sample, sequenced in a study of blood T cell repertoires in COVID-19. The data were produced by immunoSEQ multiplex PCR, yet TCRdb's version contains in-frame clones alone and is incomplete. The sample comprises more than 200,000 clones, roughly 84% of which are singletons, and roughly 27% rests with the top ten. Sequencing was performed on peripheral blood. These receptors were taken from a man in his forties with acute or convalescent COVID-19. Both conserved end residues are part of each CDR3. Fields, in order: D gene, clone size, J gene, V gene, CDR3 protein, CDR3 DNA. The D gene is left open where the match is weak. Clone size appears in some rows only: once, few, many, or a class for an expanded clone.

>-|-|TRBJ2-5|TRBV25-1
CASSFGGLSETQYF
TGTGCCAGCAGTTTTGGTGGGCTGAGTGAGACCCAGTACTTC
>-|-|TRBJ1-2|TRBV7-9
CASSFTGFNYGYTF
TGTGCCAGCAGCTTCACAGGGTTTAACTATGGCTACACCTTC
>TRBD1|-|TRBJ1-2|TRBV5-4
CASSPWGGQGDGYTF
TGTGCCAGCAGCCCATGGGGTGGCCAGGGGGATGGCTACACCTTC
>TRBD2|-|TRBJ2-1|TRBV7-8
CASSLTRLAGLNNEQFF
TGTGCCAGCAGCTTGACTAGACTAGCGGGACTTAACAATGAGCAGTTCTTC
>TRBD1|-|TRBJ1-2|TRBV28
CASSPPGAGQIYGYTF
TGTGCCAGCAGTCCCCCAGGGGCGGGACAGATTTATGGCTACACCTTC
>-|-|TRBJ2-7|TRBV6-5
CASKGGPYEQYF
TGTGCAAGCAAGGGAGGCCCCTACGAGCAGTACTTC
>-|-|TRBJ2-1|TRBV11-2
CASNRLVGRGNEQFF
TGTGCCAGCAACCGGCTGGTCGGCAGGGGAAATGAGCAGTTCTTC
>TRBD1|-|TRBJ2-7|TRBV6-5
CASSSDRGYSYEQYF
TGTGCCAGCAGTTCAGACAGGGGATACTCCTACGAGCAGTACTTC
>-|-|TRBJ1-2|TRBV5-6
CASSLVRGEGYTF
TGTGCCAGCAGCTTGGTACGGGGTGAAGGCTACACCTTC
>TRBD1|-|TRBJ1-5|TRBV7-9
CASSLTGGGQPQHF
TGTGCCAGCAGCTTAACAGGGGGCGGCCAGCCCCAGCATTTT
>TRBD2|once|TRBJ2-7|TRBV9
CASSPWLDSGRFYEQYF
TGTGCCAGCAGCCCTTGGTTGGATAGCGGGAGGTTCTACGAGCAGTACTTC
>TRBD1|-|TRBJ2-3|TRBV28
CASSSPGQGADTQYF
TGTGCCAGCAGTTCCCCTGGACAGGGCGCAGATACGCAGTATTTT
>TRBD2|few|TRBJ2-4|TRBV7-2
CASSLLPGNREGRENIQYF
TGTGCCAGCAGCTTACTCCCGGGGAACCGGGAGGGCAGGGAGAACATTCAGTACTTC
>-|-|TRBJ2-1|TRBV9
CASSERAGVSEQFF
TGTGCCAGCAGCGAACGGGCAGGGGTAAGTGAGCAGTTCTTC
>TRBD1|-|TRBJ1-1|TRBV7-9
CASMQTDRGVTEAFF
TGTGCCAGCATGCAAACCGACAGGGGTGTCACTGAAGCTTTCTTT
>-|-|TRBJ2-1|TRBV20-1
CSASSDNDEQFF
TGCAGTGCTAGTTCGGACAATGATGAGCAGTTCTTC
>-|-|TRBJ1-5|TRBV27
CASPSRDTSNQPQHF
TGTGCCAGCCCTTCCCGGGACACCTCAAATCAGCCCCAGCATTTT
>-|-|TRBJ1-1|TRBV7-9
CASSLAVDWATEAFF
TGTGCCAGCAGCTTAGCAGTAGATTGGGCCACTGAAGCTTTCTTT
>TRBD1|-|TRBJ1-1|TRBV19
CASRFQGGSTEAFF
TGTGCCAGCAGGTTCCAGGGGGGAAGCACTGAAGCTTTCTTT
>TRBD2|-|TRBJ2-5|TRBV4-2
CASSQSGTSAGETQYF
TGTGCCAGCAGCCAGTCCGGGACTAGCGCTGGAGAGACCCAGTACTTC
>TRBD2|-|TRBJ2-3|TRBV11-2
CASSLGVAGATDTQYF
TGTGCCAGCAGCTTAGGGGTAGCGGGAGCGACAGATACGCAGTATTTT
>TRBD2|-|TRBJ2-4|TRBV29-1
CSVSGRVAKNIQYF
TGCAGCGTTAGCGGGAGGGTAGCCAAAAACATTCAGTACTTC
>TRBD1|-|TRBJ2-1|TRBV9
CASSVQGALREQFF
TGTGCCAGCAGCGTACAGGGGGCGCTTAGAGAGCAGTTCTTC
>-|-|TRBJ2-2|TRBV6-5
CASTRRGGELFF
TGTGCCAGCACAAGGAGAGGCGGGGAGCTGTTTTTT
>TRBD1|few|TRBJ2-5|TRBV6-5
CASHRGPYETQYF
TGTGCCAGCCACAGGGGTCCCTATGAGACCCAGTACTTC
>-|-|TRBJ2-1|TRBV4-2
CATSPRVTGVGNEQFF
TGTGCCACTTCGCCACGCGTGACGGGAGTAGGCAATGAGCAGTTCTTC
>TRBD2|-|TRBJ2-5|TRBV7-7
CASSRAGVAGVQETQYF
TGTGCCAGCAGCCGCGCCGGGGTAGCGGGAGTTCAAGAGACCCAGTACTTC
>-|-|TRBJ1-5|TRBV2
CASSADRRVQPQHF
TGTGCCAGCAGCGCTGACCGCAGGGTTCAGCCCCAGCATTTT
>TRBD1|-|TRBJ2-5|TRBV14
CASSHAGTGSETQYF
TGTGCCAGCAGCCACGCCGGGACAGGGTCAGAGACCCAGTACTTC
>-|few|TRBJ2-7|TRBV5-4
CASSARDGQSSYEQYF
TGTGCCAGCAGTGCTAGGGACGGACAGAGCTCCTACGAGCAGTACTTC
>-|-|TRBJ2-7|TRBV4-3
CASSQGIQGGEQYF
TGCGCCAGCAGCCAGGGAATACAGGGCGGCGAGCAGTACTTC
>-|many|TRBJ2-5|TRBV3-1/TRBV3-2
CASSQDWRLQETQYF
TGTGCCAGCAGCCAAGATTGGCGGCTCCAAGAGACCCAGTACTTC
>-|few|TRBJ2-7|TRBV15
CATSRDWSEGITYEQYF
TGTGCCACCAGCAGAGATTGGTCTGAGGGAATCACCTACGAGCAGTACTTC
>TRBD1|-|TRBJ2-3|TRBV5-4
CASSFPGQGFPDTQYF
TGTGCCAGCAGTTTCCCGGGACAGGGGTTCCCAGATACGCAGTATTTT
>-|-|TRBJ1-6|TRBV7-2
CASSLAQASSPLHF
TGTGCCAGCAGCTTAGCACAGGCTAGTTCACCCCTCCACTTT
>TRBD2|-|TRBJ2-1|TRBV5-1
CASSFPQAGGAYNEQFF
TGCGCCAGCAGCTTCCCACAAGCGGGAGGGGCTTACAATGAGCAGTTCTTC
>-|-|TRBJ2-1|TRBV4-3
CASSQPRGYNEQFF
TGCGCCAGCAGCCAGCCCCGGGGGTACAATGAGCAGTTCTTC
>-|-|TRBJ1-2|TRBV5-1
CASRPTGSWGYTF
TGCGCCAGCAGGCCAACAGGGTCTTGGGGCTACACCTTC
>TRBD2|-|TRBJ2-7|TRBV7-8
CASSSVTTSGSYEQYF
TGTGCCAGCAGCTCCGTGACAACTAGCGGGAGCTACGAGCAGTACTTC
>-|-|TRBJ1-3|TRBV18
CASSPDSPSSGNTIYF
TGTGCCAGCTCACCCGACAGTCCCAGCTCTGGAAACACCATATATTTT
>-|-|TRBJ1-1|TRBV11-3
CASSPTANTEAFF
TGTGCCAGCAGCCCGACAGCCAACACTGAAGCTTTCTTT
>-|-|TRBJ2-5|TRBV5-1
CASSLESGSKTQYF
TGCGCCAGCAGCTTGGAGTCCGGGAGTAAGACCCAGTACTTC